This TCR beta chain was found in a study of blood T cell repertoires in COVID-19. The overall study: Some COVID-19 samples were acute and others convalescent; all came from the United States, Italy and Spain. The cDNA or gDNA used as material had been derived from T cells, B-cell-depleted T cells, or PBMCs.

The CDR3 is made up of 13 amino acids. With 4 bases removed from V and 5 bases from J, the gap between germline ends came to 11 bases. Germline V gene sequence: CDR1 SGHVS, CDR2 FNYEAQ. Original processing notes: Amplified reference gene primers provided the basis for estimating nucleated cell counts. Sequenced by immunoSEQ multiplex PCR; TCRdb stores in-frame clones only, minus some. Clone size and the V and J calls come from that table; the DNA yielded D and trimming. Here the sample spans fewer than 40,000 clones, around 90% being singletons. The sequence derives from a man between 60 and 75 years old with active COVID-19. The sequenced sample was peripheral blood. V usage is TRBV7-6 and J usage is TRBJ1-1, with TRBD1 as a possible D gene (5 bases). CDR3 in amino acids: CASSSYGGTEAFF. DNA of the CDR3: TGTGCCAGCAGCTCCTACGGGGGGACTGAAGCTTTCTTT. The variable domain in full, completed from reference TRBV7-6 and TRBJ1-1, reads GAGVSQSPRYKVTKRGQDVALRCDPISGHVSLYWYRQALGQGPEFLTYFNYEAQQDKSGLPNDRFSAERPEGSISTLTIQRTEQRDSAMYRCASSSYGGTEAFFGQGTRLTVV.